This TCR beta chain was sequenced during a study of blood T cell repertoires in COVID-19 (TCRdb year 2020). At the level of the whole study: Samples covering the acute and convalescent phases of COVID-19 were provided by collaborators in the United States, Italy and Spain. The material from the prospective study consisted of cDNA or gDNA derived from T cells, B-cell-depleted T cells, or PBMCs. Subjects who had been exposed to COVID-19, were actively infected with it, or had recovered from it provided the deeply sampled blood TCRbeta repertoires that made up the dataset. The repertoires were released in a freely available public database meant as a resource for research on the immune response to SARS-CoV-2. The samples were drawn from the first 160 participants of the ongoing ImmuneRACE study and from 1,254 subjects provided by 6 global collaborators. Sample metadata almost always included a de-identified subject ID, COVID-19 status, age in years and sex. Where available, HLA class I and class II types were obtained from metadata supplied by the sample provider rather than from assay-based typing.

TCRbeta CDR3 regions were amplified from genomic DNA by means of the immunoSEQ Assay, a bias-controlled multiplex PCR. In the original analysis: The number of nucleated cells in each sample was estimated by amplification of reference gene primers within the assay. To quantify the absolute abundance of each unique TCRbeta CDR3 rearrangement, sequence reads were collapsed and filtered. For each sample, productive Simpson clonality was calculated by taking the square root of Simpson's diversity index across productive rearrangements. Sourced from immuneACCESS, this table was stored by TCRdb with only in-frame sequences that have V and J called. A share of the clones is absent; for the studies checked, an unresolved V gene accounts for under half, and the remainder has no known explanation. The D gene and trimming were derived from the DNA, and the V and J assignments and clone size from that table. The sample table shows about 84,000 clones, and about 83% are seen once. The leading ten clones occupy roughly 28% of the sample.

Collaborating institutions collected whole blood in K2EDTA tubes following their own protocols. For TCRbeta analysis, collaborator samples were shipped as frozen whole blood, as isolated PBMCs, or as DNA extracted from either sample type. As for this clone: It has no known antigen specificity. No base quality information exists; no much larger clone differs at one position.

General conclusions and limits of the study: Clinical and demographic metadata were provided uncurated, with the amount varying by source and participant.

The CDR3 spans 16 residues, from the cysteine through the phenylalanine. Only the CDR3 DNA stays, 48 bases, in frame from base 1. Between the V and J ends, shortened by 6 bases and 4 bases respectively, the junction contains 20 bases. In the germline V gene, CDR1 corresponds to ENHRY and CDR2 to SYGVKD. The origin of this receptor is a woman of 80 years or more with acute or convalescent COVID-19. The sequence joins TRBV10-3 to TRBJ2-3; the D region possibly corresponds to TRBD1 (6 bases align). The sample taken for sequencing was peripheral blood. For the CDR3, the sequence is CAIRTDRTPPPDTQYF. The sequence in DNA is TGTGCCATCAGGACGGACAGAACACCTCCACCAGATACGCAGTATTTT.